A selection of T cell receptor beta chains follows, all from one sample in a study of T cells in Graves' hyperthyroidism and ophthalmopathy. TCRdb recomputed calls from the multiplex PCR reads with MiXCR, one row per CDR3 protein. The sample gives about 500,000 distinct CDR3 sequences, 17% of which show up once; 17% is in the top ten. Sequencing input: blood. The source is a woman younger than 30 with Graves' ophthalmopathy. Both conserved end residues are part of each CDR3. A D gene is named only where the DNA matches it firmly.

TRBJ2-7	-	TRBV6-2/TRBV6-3	CASSYGPTVLYEQYF
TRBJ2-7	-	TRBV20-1	CSADKLYEQYF
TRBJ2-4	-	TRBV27	CASQSAGAENIQYF
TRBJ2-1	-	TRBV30	CAWSFWSTGTRDRNEQFF
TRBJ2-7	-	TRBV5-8	CASSVRDEAYEQYF
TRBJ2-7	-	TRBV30	CAWSVPPPWTGSYEQYF
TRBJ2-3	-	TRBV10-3	CAISESADTQYF
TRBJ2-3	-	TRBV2	CASSEVWATQYF
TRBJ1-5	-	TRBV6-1	CASSPEGGIGPQHF
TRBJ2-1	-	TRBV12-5	CASGLPAGPGSYNEQFF
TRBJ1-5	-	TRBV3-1	CASSQDTQLNQPQHF
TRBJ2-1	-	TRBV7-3	CASSNSGTEQFF
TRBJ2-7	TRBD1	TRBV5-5	CASSYQTGAPVYEQYF
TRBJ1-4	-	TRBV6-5	CASSYLDFGEKLFF
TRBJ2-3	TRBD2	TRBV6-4	CASSDQSGGAGTDTQYF
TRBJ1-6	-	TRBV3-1	CASSQTGVNSPLHF
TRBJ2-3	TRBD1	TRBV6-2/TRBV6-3	CASSYHRDRSTDTQYF
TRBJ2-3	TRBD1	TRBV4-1	CASRPGTGVLDTQYF
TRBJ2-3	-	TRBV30	CAWSDAGTSTDTQYF
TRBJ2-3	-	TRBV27	CASSVFPSADTQYF
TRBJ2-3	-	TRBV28	CASSEFTDTQYF
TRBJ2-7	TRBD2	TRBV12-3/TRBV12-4	CASSPLLAGGNEQYF
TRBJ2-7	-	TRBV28	CASSLRQLREQYF
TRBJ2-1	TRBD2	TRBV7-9	CASTGTSGNEQFF
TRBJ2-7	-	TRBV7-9	CASSLETTAYEQHF
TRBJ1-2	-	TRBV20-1	CSALPASGGYTF
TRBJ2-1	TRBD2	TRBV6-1	CASSEGAGGPFEQFF
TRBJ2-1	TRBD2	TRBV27	CASSFGGRAAYNEQFF
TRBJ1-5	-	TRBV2	CASKEGGANQPQHF
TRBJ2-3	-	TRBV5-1	CASSLNWADTDTQYF
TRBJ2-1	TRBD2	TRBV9	CASSLLAGATNEQFF
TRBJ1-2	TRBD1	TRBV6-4	CASSDSTGNGYTF
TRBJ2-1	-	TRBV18	CASSPRRDQGNEQFF
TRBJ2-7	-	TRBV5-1	CASSLNLATYEQYF
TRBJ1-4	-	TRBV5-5	CASSLDPRREKLFF
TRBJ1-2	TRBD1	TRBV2	CASSEQGQGMDGYTF
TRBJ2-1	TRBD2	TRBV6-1	CASSEGGTSKDEQFF
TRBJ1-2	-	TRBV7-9	CASSLDSTAAYYGYTF
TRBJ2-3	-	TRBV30	CAWVVTDTQYF
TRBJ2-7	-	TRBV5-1	CASSFRSSAYEQYF